The clone carrying this T cell receptor (beta chain) came up a few times. Its antigen is unidentified. Germline-derived CDR1 and CDR2 are ENHRY and SYGVKD. The CDR3 runs 14 residues. Deletions cut 8 bases from V and 4 bases from J, with 17 bases between. These data are taken from a study of T cells in Graves' hyperthyroidism and ophthalmopathy. Each person with ophthalmopathy scored at least 3 on the Clinical Activity Score, reached NOSPECS grade 4 or higher, and had been ill under 3 months. Patients were excluded for uncontrolled infection, other autoimmune disease, pregnancy or lactation. Amplification yielded TCR beta CDR3 regions, with RNA transcripts as the source. HTBI primers were used for first-round RT-PCR of the TCR CDR3. TCRdb independently ran MiXCR on the multiplex PCR reads; one entry per CDR3 protein. There are about 600,000 distinct CDR3 sequences in the sample; 14% occur only once, and roughly 7% lies in the top ten.

Study-level results: Blood shared most expanded thyroid clonotypes above 0.001. Ophthalmopathy was identified by the model a median about 6.8 months ahead of onset.

The sequence was collected from a woman aged 18-29 years with Graves' ophthalmopathy. The sample taken for sequencing was blood. V usage is TRBV10-3 and J usage is TRBJ1-1; D may be TRBD1 (5 bases). CDR3 coding DNA: TGTGCCATCGCCCGGGGGGTAGAGGGCACTGAAGCTTTCTTT. It translates to CAIARGVEGTEAFF.